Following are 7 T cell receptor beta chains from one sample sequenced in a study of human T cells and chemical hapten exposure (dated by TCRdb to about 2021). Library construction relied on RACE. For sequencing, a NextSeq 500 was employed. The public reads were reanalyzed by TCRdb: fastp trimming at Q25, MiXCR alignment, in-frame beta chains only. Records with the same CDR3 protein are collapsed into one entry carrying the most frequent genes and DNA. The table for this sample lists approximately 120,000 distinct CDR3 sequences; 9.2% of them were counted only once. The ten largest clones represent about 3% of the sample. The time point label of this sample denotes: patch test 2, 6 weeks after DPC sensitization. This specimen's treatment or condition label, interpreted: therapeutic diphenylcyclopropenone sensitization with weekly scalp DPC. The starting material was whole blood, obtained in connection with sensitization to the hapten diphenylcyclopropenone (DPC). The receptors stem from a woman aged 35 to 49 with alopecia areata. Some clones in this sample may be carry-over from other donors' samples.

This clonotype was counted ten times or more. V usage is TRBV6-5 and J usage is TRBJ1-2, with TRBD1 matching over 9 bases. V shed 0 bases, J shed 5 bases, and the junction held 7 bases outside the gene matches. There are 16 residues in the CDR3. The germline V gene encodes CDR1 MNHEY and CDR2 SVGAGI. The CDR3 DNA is TGTGCCAGCAGTTACTCTCAGCCCGGGACAGGGTATGGCTACACCTTC. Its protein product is CASSYSQPGTGYGYTF.

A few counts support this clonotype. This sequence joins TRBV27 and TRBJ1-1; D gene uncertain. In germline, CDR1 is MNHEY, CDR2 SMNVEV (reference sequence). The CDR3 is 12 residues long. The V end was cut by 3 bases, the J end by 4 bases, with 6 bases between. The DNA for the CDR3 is TGTGCCAGCAGTTTTTTGGGCACTGAAGCTTTCTTT. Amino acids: CASSFLGTEAFF.

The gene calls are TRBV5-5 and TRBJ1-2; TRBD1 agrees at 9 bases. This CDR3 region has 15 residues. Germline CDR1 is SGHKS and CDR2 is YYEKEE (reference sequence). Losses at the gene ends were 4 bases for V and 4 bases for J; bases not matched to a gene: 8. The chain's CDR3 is CASSHGQGNSYGYTF. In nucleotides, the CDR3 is TGTGCCAGCAGCCATGGACAGGGGAACAGCTATGGCTACACCTTC.

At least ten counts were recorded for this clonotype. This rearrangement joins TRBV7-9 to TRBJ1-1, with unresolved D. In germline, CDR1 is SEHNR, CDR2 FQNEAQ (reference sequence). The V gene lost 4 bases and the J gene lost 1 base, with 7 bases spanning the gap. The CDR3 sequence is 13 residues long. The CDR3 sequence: CASSSAANTEAFF. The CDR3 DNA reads TGTGCCAGCAGCTCGGCAGCGAACACTGAAGCTTTCTTT.

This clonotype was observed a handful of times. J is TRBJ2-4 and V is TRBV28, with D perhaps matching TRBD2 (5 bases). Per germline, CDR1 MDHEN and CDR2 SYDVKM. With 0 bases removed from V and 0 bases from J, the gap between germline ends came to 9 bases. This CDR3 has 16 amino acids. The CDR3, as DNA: TGTGCCAGCAGTTTATGGAGGGTGGCAGCCAAAAACATTCAGTACTTC. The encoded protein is CASSLWRVAAKNIQYF.

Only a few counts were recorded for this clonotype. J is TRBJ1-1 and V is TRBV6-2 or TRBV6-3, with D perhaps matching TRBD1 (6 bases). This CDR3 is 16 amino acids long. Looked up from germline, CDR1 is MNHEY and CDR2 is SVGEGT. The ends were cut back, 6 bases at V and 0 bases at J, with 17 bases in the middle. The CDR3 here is CASSPRGAGMNTEAFF. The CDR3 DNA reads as TGTGCCAGCAGCCCCCGGGGGGCGGGGATGAACACTGAAGCTTTCTTT.

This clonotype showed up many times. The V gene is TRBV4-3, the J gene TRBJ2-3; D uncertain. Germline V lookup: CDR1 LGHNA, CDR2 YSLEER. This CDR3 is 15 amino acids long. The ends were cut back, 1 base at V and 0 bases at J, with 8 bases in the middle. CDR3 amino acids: CASSQVRQSTDTQYF. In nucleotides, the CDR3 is TGCGCCAGCAGCCAAGTTCGCCAGAGCACAGATACGCAGTATTTT.